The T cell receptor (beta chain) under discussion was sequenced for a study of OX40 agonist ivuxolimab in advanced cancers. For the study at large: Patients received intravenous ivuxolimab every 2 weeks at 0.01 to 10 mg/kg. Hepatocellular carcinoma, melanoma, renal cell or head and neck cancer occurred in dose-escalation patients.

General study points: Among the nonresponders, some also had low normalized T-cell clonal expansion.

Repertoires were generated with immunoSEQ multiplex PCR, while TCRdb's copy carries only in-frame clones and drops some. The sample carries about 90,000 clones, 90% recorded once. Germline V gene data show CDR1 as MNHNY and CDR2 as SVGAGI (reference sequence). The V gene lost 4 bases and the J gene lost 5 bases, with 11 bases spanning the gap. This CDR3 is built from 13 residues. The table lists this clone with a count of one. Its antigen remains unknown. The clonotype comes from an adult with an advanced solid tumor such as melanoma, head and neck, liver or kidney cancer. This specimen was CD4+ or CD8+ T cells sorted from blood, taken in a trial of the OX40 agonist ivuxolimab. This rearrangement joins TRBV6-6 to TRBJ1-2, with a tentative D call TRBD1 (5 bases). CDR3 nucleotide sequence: TGTGCCAGCAGTTCCGGGGCATTTTATGGCTACACCTTC. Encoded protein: CASSSGAFYGYTF.